What follows are 27 T cell receptor beta chains derived from one specimen sequenced in a study of technical replicates of blood from a few donors. Method: immunoSEQ multiplex PCR; TCRdb's copy keeps in-frame clones and lacks some. The table has about 88,000 clones, roughly 90% seen once. Sequenced sample: T cells isolated from PBMCs. These receptor sequences come from a human donor in good health.

The chain joins TRBV5-1 to TRBJ1-2, with a weak D call TRBD1 (5 bases). Germline V lookup: CDR1 SGHRS, CDR2 YFSETQ. The CDR3 length is 14 residues. Trimming stripped 4 bases from V and 7 bases from J, with 17 bases between. This chain's CDR3 is CASSPDSARTGYTF. CDR3 coding DNA: TGCGCCAGCAGCCCCGACAGTGCTAGGACTGGCTACACCTTC.

This clone was recorded only once. The gene calls are TRBV7-2 and TRBJ1-1, with D maybe TRBD1 (6 bases). Trimming stripped 7 bases from V and 7 bases from J, with 10 bases between. CDR3 length: 11 residues. CDR1 is SGHTA, CDR2 FQGNSA, per germline. In DNA form, the CDR3 reads TGTGCCAGCAAAACAGGGATTGAAGCTTTCTTT. Translated, it gives CASKTGIEAFF.

This clone appeared once. This sequence joins TRBV6-5 and TRBJ2-2; D might be TRBD1 (5 bases). CDR3 length equals 16 residues. The germline CDR1 and CDR2 sequences are MNHEY and SVGAGI. The V end was cut by 1 base, the J end by 1 base, with 10 bases between. In nucleotides, the CDR3 is TGTGCCAGCAGTTACTGGGTAGGACAGAACACCGGGGAGCTGTTTTTT. This encodes CASSYWVGQNTGELFF.

The chain joins TRBV15 to TRBJ1-6; 9 bases fit TRBD1. V lost 5 bases to trimming and J lost 7 bases; unmatched junction nucleotides: 3. Germline CDR1 is LNHNV and CDR2 is YYDKDF (reference sequence). The CDR3 runs 14 residues. The CDR3 nucleotides are TGTGCCACCAGCGGAGGGACAGGGAATTCACCCCTCCACTTT. Translation gives CATSGGTGNSPLHF. The variable domain in full, with the rest retrieved from reference TRBV15 and TRBJ1-6, is DAMVIQNPRYQVTQFGKPVTLSCSQTLNHNVMYWYQQKSSQAPKLLFHYYDKDFNNEADTPDNFQSRRPNTSFCFLDIRSPGLGDTAMYLCATSGGTGNSPLHFGNGTRLTVT.

The V and J genes are TRBV7-9 and TRBJ2-7; TRBD2 agrees at 12 bases. Germline assignment: CDR1 SEHNR and CDR2 FQNEAQ (reference sequence). The CDR3 consists of 16 residues. The V segment lost 7 bases and the J segment 0 bases; nucleotides outside the gene matches: 7. CDR3 DNA sequence: TGTGCCAGCACCGAACCGACTAGCGGGGGCTCCTACGAGCAGTACTTC. Amino acids: CASTEPTSGGSYEQYF.

The chain links TRBV28 to TRBJ2-2; 9 nucleotides line up with TRBD1. Germline trimming cut 2 bases from V and 5 bases from J; bases unmatched to any gene: 12. CDR1 and CDR2 (germline): MDHEN, SYDVKM. This CDR3 contains 18 residues. Here the CDR3 DNA reads TGTGCCAGCAGTTTAGATGAGGGGACAGGGTGGAAAACCGGGGAGCTGTTTTTT. Amino acid sequence: CASSLDEGTGWKTGELFF.

This clone has more than one count but fewer than ten. This sequence joins TRBV4-2 and TRBJ2-6, with 8 bases fitting TRBD2. Germline lookup yields CDR1 LGHNA and CDR2 YNFKEQ. The CDR3 consists of 17 residues. J lost 3 bases, V lost 1 base, and 5 bases had no gene match. In nucleotides, the CDR3 is TGTGCCAGCAGCCAAGCAAGCGGGAGAAGTGGGGCCAACGTCCTGACTTTC. It specifies CASSQASGRSGANVLTF.

The rearrangement uses TRBV5-5 and TRBJ1-5, with 7 bases lining up with TRBD1. The CDR3 is made up of 15 amino acids. The germline CDR1 and CDR2 sequences are SGHKS and YYEKEE (reference sequence). Germline trimming cut 0 bases from V and 3 bases from J; bases unmatched to any gene: 3. The CDR3 nucleotides read TGTGCCAGCAGCTTGGCCGGGACAGACAATCAGCCCCAGCATTTT. Its translation: CASSLAGTDNQPQHF.

The genes are TRBV14 and TRBJ1-1, with 7 bases lining up with TRBD1. The trim removed 4 bases at V and 0 bases at J, leaving 20 bases unmatched. The CDR3 runs 20 residues. Germline V gene data show CDR1 as SGHDN and CDR2 as FVKESK. CDR3 coding DNA: TGTGCCAGCAGCCCTGACAGACAGGGAGGCTGGGTGAAAATGAACACTGAAGCTTTCTTT. As protein: CASSPDRQGGWVKMNTEAFF.

The chain links TRBV28 to TRBJ2-7; possible D gene TRBD2, 6 bases. Trimming removed 6 bases from V and 2 bases from J, with 11 bases in between. Germline V gene sequence: CDR1 MDHEN, CDR2 SYDVKM. The CDR3 length is 13 residues. As DNA, the CDR3 is TGTGCCAGCAGCGGGACTCCCGCCTACGAGCAGTACTTC. Translated, it gives CASSGTPAYEQYF.

The chain is built from TRBV6-5 and TRBJ2-5; D is unresolved. The CDR3 totals 14 residues. Germline CDR1 is MNHEY and CDR2 is SVGAGI. Deletions cut 6 bases from V and 9 bases from J, with 20 bases between. CDR3 sequence (DNA): TGTGCCAGCAGCACTTCTCCGATTCTTGGTTCCCAGTACTTC. This codes for CASSTSPILGSQYF.

V usage is TRBV7-9 and J usage is TRBJ2-1; unclear D gene. The germline V gene encodes CDR1 SEHNR and CDR2 FQNEAQ (reference sequence). The CDR3 extends over 11 amino acids. V lost 7 bases and J 8 bases, leaving 9 bases between the germline ends. CDR3 DNA sequence: TGTGCCAGCACCTGGTCGGATGAGCAGTTCTTC. The encoded protein is CASTWSDEQFF.

J is TRBJ1-2 and V is TRBV6-6, with 8 bases aligning to TRBD1. The CDR3 consists of 12 residues. Trimming at V came to 5 bases and at J to 7 bases, leaving 3 bases not matched to a gene. Germline CDR1 MNHNY, CDR2 SVGAGI (reference sequence). The CDR3, as DNA: TGTGCCAGCAGTGACAGGGGCCGTGGCTACACCTTC. Amino acids: CASSDRGRGYTF.

This rearrangement joins TRBV18 to TRBJ1-2, with 7 positions matching TRBD1. The ends lost 3 bases at V and 2 bases at J; junction bases unmatched: 12. CDR1 and CDR2 from the germline V gene are KGHSH and LQKENI. The CDR3 runs to 17 residues. CDR3 sequence reads: CASSPVEAYRGNYGYTF. Written as DNA, the CDR3 is TGTGCCAGCTCACCGGTGGAAGCTTACAGGGGCAACTATGGCTACACCTTC.

V usage is TRBV2 and J usage is TRBJ2-5; 12 positions match TRBD2. The CDR3 sequence is 14 residues long. V dropped 8 bases and J dropped 5; count of bases not matched to a gene: 6. Germline V gives CDR1 SNHLY, CDR2 FYNNEI. As DNA, the CDR3 is TGTGCCAGCGTGACTAGCGGGAGTGGGGAGACCCAGTACTTC. It is translated as CASVTSGSGETQYF.

The genes are TRBV7-9 and TRBJ1-1, with 9 bases identical to TRBD1. This CDR3 is built from 16 residues. V lost 5 bases to trimming and J lost 0 bases; unmatched junction nucleotides: 7. Germline V gives CDR1 SEHNR, CDR2 FQNEAQ (reference sequence). Here the CDR3 DNA reads TGTGCCAGCAGCCCAGTGGGACAGGGAATGAACACTGAAGCTTTCTTT. Translated: CASSPVGQGMNTEAFF.

This clone was counted a few times. CDR3 DNA sequence: TGTGCCAGCTCCGAACGACAGGATGATGGCTACACCTTC. Its protein product is CASSERQDDGYTF. The chain uses TRBV18 and TRBJ1-2; a weak D match, TRBD1 (6 bases). The germline V gene has CDR1 KGHSH and CDR2 LQKENI. The CDR3 has 13 amino acids. The V end was cut by 6 bases, the J end by 6 bases, with 14 bases between. Drawing the rest from reference TRBV18 and TRBJ1-2, the complete variable domain is NAGVMQNPRHLVRRRGQEARLRCSPMKGHSHVYWYRQLPEEGLKFMVYLQKENIIDESGMPKERFSAEFPKEGPSILRIQQVVRGDSAAYFCASSERQDDGYTFGSGTRLTVV.

The V gene is TRBV6-1, the J gene TRBJ1-1; perhaps TRBD1 as D (5 bases). Germline lookup yields CDR1 MNHNS and CDR2 SASEGT. The CDR3 runs to 17 residues. V was pared by 4 bases and J by 1 base, with 19 bases between. The CDR3 here is CASSGYRTTPGNTEAFF. CDR3 nucleotide sequence: TGTGCCAGCAGTGGATACAGGACTACCCCTGGGAACACTGAAGCTTTCTTT.

This clone came up once. V and J are TRBV5-4 and TRBJ2-4, with 12 bases aligning to TRBD2. The ends lost 4 bases at V and 8 bases at J; junction bases unmatched: 13. This CDR3 contains 17 residues. Germline CDR1 SGHNT, CDR2 YYREEE (reference sequence). CDR3 residues: CASSPNSTSGRGYIQYF. For the CDR3, the DNA is TGTGCCAGCAGCCCAAACTCGACTAGCGGGAGAGGGTACATTCAGTACTTC.

The V and J genes are TRBV5-1 and TRBJ2-7; 12 nucleotides align to TRBD1. The junction had 16 bases not matched to a gene; V was cut back by 7 bases and J by 5 bases. From germline, CDR1 is SGHRS and CDR2 YFSETQ. This CDR3 comprises 17 residues. The CDR3 loop reads CASSNNPSGTGGDEQYF. CDR3 sequence (DNA): TGCGCCAGCTCCAACAACCCATCCGGGACAGGGGGCGACGAGCAGTACTTC.

The rearrangement uses TRBV19 and TRBJ1-1; 10 bases match TRBD1. Germline lookup yields CDR1 LNHDA and CDR2 SQIVND (reference sequence). This CDR3 region has 12 residues. Losses at the gene ends were 6 bases for V and 8 bases for J; bases not matched to a gene: 3. The CDR3 region is CASRSGQGEAFF. CDR3 DNA: TGTGCCAGTAGATCGGGACAGGGGGAAGCTTTCTTT.

This chain links TRBV2 with TRBJ2-3; 9 bases agree with TRBD2. From germline, CDR1 is SNHLY and CDR2 FYNNEI. The CDR3 contains 18 residues. Losses at the gene ends were 8 bases for V and 4 bases for J; bases not matched to a gene: 19. Here the CDR3 reads CASEGNGSDSGSPDTQYF. The CDR3 bases are TGTGCCAGCGAGGGAAACGGAAGTGATAGCGGGAGCCCAGATACGCAGTATTTT.

This chain joins TRBV7-9 and TRBJ2-3; 9 bases agree with TRBD2. The CDR3 has 16 amino acids. Losses at the gene ends were 0 bases for V and 3 bases for J; bases not matched to a gene: 4. The germline CDR1 and CDR2 sequences are SEHNR and FQNEAQ (reference sequence). CDR3 sequence reads: CASSLAASGVTDTQYF. The CDR3 coding sequence is TGTGCCAGCAGCTTAGCCGCTAGCGGGGTTACAGATACGCAGTATTTT.

The chain links TRBV6-1 to TRBJ1-3; the D gene is possibly TRBD1 (6 bases). V dropped 3 bases and J dropped 0 bases, with 24 bases sitting between them. The CDR3 sequence is 20 residues long. Germline V gene sequence: CDR1 MNHNS, CDR2 SASEGT. CDR3 bases: TGTGCCAGCAGTGAGTATGGCCCTGGCGGGGGCTCGAGCTCTGGAAACACCATATATTTT. This translates into CASSEYGPGGGSSSGNTIYF.

The rearrangement joins TRBV2 to TRBJ2-7; D not certain. The CDR3 length is 13 residues. V was trimmed by 4 bases and J by 3 bases, leaving 10 bases between them. CDR1 is SNHLY and CDR2 is FYNNEI in the germline V gene. CDR3 DNA: TGTGCCAGCAGTGTGAGGCAGATCTACGAGCAGTACTTC. Protein sequence: CASSVRQIYEQYF.

This clone appeared once. The genes are TRBV2 and TRBJ2-5, with 11 bases fitting TRBD2. CDR1 and CDR2 from the germline V gene are SNHLY and FYNNEI. CDR3 length: 15 residues. With V trimmed by 5 bases and J by 5 bases, 7 bases remained unmatched. The chain's CDR3 is CASSTLAGGGETQYF. The CDR3 DNA follows: TGTGCCAGCAGTACCTTAGCGGGAGGGGGCGAGACCCAGTACTTC.

The genes are TRBV4-1 and TRBJ2-2; 10 positions match TRBD2. Germline CDR1 MGHRA, CDR2 YSYEKL. CDR3 length: 22 amino acids. V lost 1 base and J lost 6; bases outside the gene matches: 23. The DNA for the CDR3 is TGCGCCAGCAGCCAAGTACTGCCGAAACTGAATACTAGCGGGATTCGCTCCGGGGAGCTGTTTTTT. Encoded protein: CASSQVLPKLNTSGIRSGELFF.